This passage covers 23 T cell receptor beta chains from one sample sequenced in a study of T cell repertoires in aging, cancer and after chemotherapy. TCR beta rearrangements were amplified from peripheral blood genomic DNA. A mixed TRB-A/B primer pool amplified rearranged TRB by multiplex touch-down PCR. MiXCR, run by TCRdb on the multiplex PCR reads, gives a single entry per CDR3 protein. The sample consists of 3,600 or so distinct CDR3 sequences, less than 30% of them appearing once. Specimen: blood. The receptors stem from a human donor with a solid tumor.

CDR3 nucleotide sequence: TGTGCCAGCAGACGGGTGGGCAATCAGCCCCAGCATTTT. It yields the protein CASRRVGNQPQHF. The rearrangement joins TRBV12-3 or TRBV12-4 to TRBJ1-5; D gene ambiguous. The CDR3 sequence is 13 residues long. The V end lost 6 bases, the J end lost 2 bases, and 8 bases lay between the germline ends.

This clonotype occurred once. This CDR3 is CSARRDKETQYF. DNA of the CDR3: TGCAGTGCTAGAAGGGATAAAGAGACCCAGTACTTC. The V gene is TRBV20-1, the J gene TRBJ2-5; D gene uncertain. The CDR3 extends over 12 amino acids. V was trimmed by 2 bases and J by 3 bases, leaving 7 bases between them. CDR1 and CDR2 from the germline V gene are DFQATT and SNEGSKA (reference sequence).

This chain uses TRBV5-6 with TRBJ2-2; D is uncertain. Per the germline V gene, CDR1 is SGHDT and CDR2 is YYEEEE. This CDR3 contains 16 residues. Trimming removed 0 bases from V and 0 bases from J, with 9 bases in between. The CDR3 bases are TGTGCCAGCAGCTTGGAGCCACAAACGAACACCGGGGAGCTGTTTTTT. Its translation: CASSLEPQTNTGELFF.

The rearrangement links TRBV12-3 or TRBV12-4 to TRBJ2-2, with a possible D match to TRBD1 (6 bases). CDR3 length: 14 residues. The V and J ends lost 5 bases and 5 bases respectively, with 12 bases between them. CDR3 sequence (DNA): TGTGCCAGCAGTCAGTCACAGGGAACCGGGGAGCTGTTTTTT. It specifies CASSQSQGTGELFF.

This clonotype turned up a few times. The chain couples TRBV7-9 to TRBJ2-6; tentative D call: TRBD1 (6 bases). The CDR3 extends over 14 amino acids. V was trimmed by 6 bases and J by 4 bases, leaving 10 bases between them. CDR1 SEHNR and CDR2 FQNEAQ come from the germline V gene (reference sequence). CDR3 DNA: TGTGCCAGCAGACCCGGACAGGGGGCCAACGTCCTGACTTTC. Amino acid sequence: CASRPGQGANVLTF.

This chain uses TRBV19 with TRBJ1-4, with D maybe TRBD1 (6 bases). This CDR3 spans 14 amino acids. V gave up 4 bases and J gave up 7 bases, with 13 bases separating them. Looked up from germline, CDR1 is LNHDA and CDR2 is SQIVND (reference sequence). The CDR3 DNA is TGTGCCAGTAGTACCCCGGGGGCGAGTGAAAAACTGTTTTTT. Protein product: CASSTPGASEKLFF. The variable domain in full, with the rest retrieved from reference TRBV19 and TRBJ1-4, is DGGITQSPKYLFRKEGQNVTLSCEQNLNHDAMYWYRQDPGQGLRLIYYSQIVNDFQKGDIAEGYSVSREKKESFPLTVTSAQKNPTAFYLCASSTPGASEKLFFGSGTQLSVL.

CDR3 amino acids: CASSQVPRGPYGYTF. The CDR3 coding sequence is TGTGCCAGCAGCCAAGTCCCAAGAGGGCCGTATGGCTACACCTTC. V is TRBV14 and J is TRBJ1-2; D gene ambiguous. In germline, CDR1 is SGHDN, CDR2 FVKESK. Trimming cost V 1 base and J 5 bases, with 14 bases left between them. CDR3 length: 15 amino acids. The variable domain in full, with the rest retrieved from reference TRBV14 and TRBJ1-2, is EAGVTQFPSHSVIEKGQTVTLRCDPISGHDNLYWYRRVMGKEIKFLLHFVKESKQDESGMPNNRFLAERTGGTYSTLKVQPAELEDSGVYFCASSQVPRGPYGYTFGSGTRLTVV.

This clonotype turned up a few times. The rearrangement joins TRBV12-3 or TRBV12-4 to TRBJ1-2, with 9 bases lining up with TRBD1. CDR3 length: 14 amino acids. The trim removed 5 bases at V and 8 bases at J, leaving 9 bases unmatched. The CDR3 spells CASSHSGQGFGYTF. In DNA form, the CDR3 reads TGTGCCAGCAGTCACTCGGGACAGGGCTTCGGCTACACCTTC.

There are a few counts of this clonotype. V and J are TRBV19 and TRBJ1-3; D is uncertain. The CDR3 contains 11 residues. Germline assignment: CDR1 LNHDA and CDR2 SQIVND (reference sequence). V lost 3 bases, J lost 4 bases, and 1 base lay in between. Here the CDR3 DNA reads TGTGCCAGTAGTATCGGAAACACCATATATTTT. Protein product: CASSIGNTIYF.

The V and J genes are TRBV18 and TRBJ2-5, with D unresolved. V was pared by 6 bases and J by 5 bases, with 16 bases between. Germline CDR1 and CDR2: KGHSH and LQKENI. This CDR3 region has 14 residues. CDR3 in DNA: TGTGCCAGCTCCCCGGGTTCACGCCTGGAGACCCAGTACTTC. This sequence encodes CASSPGSRLETQYF.

The V and J genes are TRBV29-1 and TRBJ2-7, with 10 bases fitting TRBD2. Per germline, CDR1 SQVTM and CDR2 ANQGSEA. V trimming: 3 bases; J trimming: 5 bases; junction bases outside the gene matches: 10. CDR3 length: 15 residues. Here the CDR3 reads CSVEGASGRTNEQYF. The DNA for the CDR3 is TGCAGCGTTGAGGGGGCTAGCGGGAGAACCAACGAGCAGTACTTC.

The chain recombines TRBV5-6 with TRBJ1-2; 9 nucleotides agree with TRBD1. Germline V gives CDR1 SGHDT, CDR2 YYEEEE. V was clipped by 3 bases and J by 6 bases; unmatched bases: 6. This CDR3 is built from 14 residues. As DNA, the CDR3 is TGTGCCAGCAGCTCCGGGACAGGGATGAATGGCTACACCTTC. Its protein is CASSSGTGMNGYTF.

Relative to its sample, this clonotype is medium-sized. The chain has TRBV6-6 and TRBJ2-1; no clear D. The CDR3 is 11 amino acids. Germline loops: CDR1 MNHNY, CDR2 SVGAGI (reference sequence). V lost 3 bases and J lost 5, with 2 bases in between. CDR3 in amino acids: CASSYDNEQFF. CDR3 sequence (DNA): TGTGCCAGCAGTTATGACAATGAGCAGTTCTTC.

The chain carries TRBV18 and TRBJ1-2; a weak D match, TRBD1 (5 bases). Germline CDR1 is KGHSH and CDR2 is LQKENI. The V gene lost 7 bases and the J gene lost 6 bases, with 12 bases spanning the gap. The CDR3 extends over 12 amino acids. The CDR3 DNA is TGTGCCAGCTTGGGCAGGGAGGATGGCTACACCTTC. It codes for CASLGREDGYTF.

This clonotype was found a few times. The V call is TRBV5-1, the J call TRBJ2-3, with no clear D. The CDR3 length is 12 residues. V dropped 9 bases and J dropped 2 bases, with 10 bases sitting between them. CDR1 is SGHRS, CDR2 YFSETQ, per germline. Here the CDR3 reads CATTDATDTQYF. CDR3 nucleotides: TGCGCCACCACGGACGCCACAGATACGCAGTATTTT.

This clonotype is medium-sized within its sample. V is TRBV30 and J is TRBJ1-2; maybe TRBD1 (5 bases). The V end lost 5 bases, the J end lost 10 bases, and 17 bases lay between the germline ends. Germline values: CDR1 GTSNPN, CDR2 SVGIG (reference sequence). The CDR3 has 12 residues. The CDR3 DNA reads as TGTGCCTGGGGGACTCAATTAAAGGTCTACACCTTC. Amino acid sequence: CAWGTQLKVYTF. Based on the CDR3 plus reference TRBV30 and TRBJ1-2, the full variable domain is SQTIHQWPATLVQPVGSPLSLECTVEGTSNPNLYWYRQAAGRGLQLLFYSVGIGQISSEVPQNLSASRPQDRQFILSSKKLLLSDSGFYLCAWGTQLKVYTFGSGTRLTVV.

The chain employs TRBV6-5 and TRBJ1-6, with D possibly TRBD1 on 5 matching bases. V was shortened by 5 bases and J by 10 bases, with 21 bases between the two germline ends. Per the germline V gene, CDR1 is MNHEY and CDR2 is SVGAGI. The length of the CDR3 is 16 residues. The CDR3 region is CASSLLTVDLGSPLHF. For the CDR3, the DNA is TGTGCCAGCAGTCTCCTGACAGTAGACCTAGGGTCACCCCTCCACTTT.

The chain links TRBV24-1 to TRBJ1-2; possibly TRBD1 for D (5 bases). Per germline, CDR1 KGHDR and CDR2 SFDVKD. The CDR3 has 14 amino acids. V gave up 8 bases and J gave up 6 bases, with 18 bases separating them. The CDR3 is CATTSGNQGHGYTF. The CDR3 DNA reads TGTGCCACCACAAGCGGGAACCAGGGTCATGGCTACACCTTC.

This clonotype was recorded a few times. This chain links TRBV30 with TRBJ1-2, with D perhaps matching TRBD1 (5 bases). CDR3 size: 15 residues. V was pared by 1 base and J by 2 bases, with 14 bases between. The germline V gene has CDR1 GTSNPN and CDR2 SVGIG (reference sequence). CDR3 in DNA: TGTGCCTGGAGTGCATATCTGGGGGGGAACTATGGCTACACCTTC. This sequence encodes CAWSAYLGGNYGYTF.

In this sample, this clonotype turned up a few times. V and J are TRBV18 and TRBJ2-3, with TRBD2 matching over 8 bases. CDR1 and CDR2 from the germline V gene are KGHSH and LQKENI. Trimming took 0 bases from V and 2 from J; bases not matched to a gene: 4. The CDR3 sequence is 16 residues long. The CDR3 coding sequence is TGTGCCAGCTCACCACCGGCGGGAGGCATCACAGATACGCAGTATTTT. It specifies CASSPPAGGITDTQYF.

This clonotype has just a few counts. V and J are TRBV7-2 and TRBJ2-7; 7 bases are a match to TRBD2. Germline CDR1 SGHTA, CDR2 FQGNSA. The CDR3 spans 16 residues. V shed 6 bases and J 4 bases; nucleotides not matched to a gene: 15. The CDR3 protein is CASSYTGFGGRYEQYV. CDR3 DNA: TGTGCCAGCAGTTATACGGGTTTTGGCGGGAGATACGAGCAGTACGTC.

In this sample, this clonotype turned up a few times. The chain joins TRBV29-1 to TRBJ2-7; 10 nucleotides match TRBD2. V trimming: 6 bases; J trimming: 6 bases; junction bases outside the gene matches: 26. CDR3 length equals 19 residues. The V gene's germline CDR1 is SQVTM and CDR2 ANQGSEA. The CDR3 loop reads CSVGRFRASGSLGNLEQYF. CDR3 nucleotide sequence: TGCAGCGTCGGCAGATTCCGGGCTAGCGGGAGCCTGGGTAATCTCGAGCAGTACTTC.

This clonotype has just a few counts. The chain is built from TRBV5-1 and TRBJ1-2, with a possible D match to TRBD1 (5 bases). Germline values: CDR1 SGHRS, CDR2 YFSETQ. Trimming took off 0 bases at V and 7 bases at J, with 22 bases between the two ends. The CDR3 has 17 residues. CDR3: CASSLGLRGTGKFGYTF. The CDR3 region has the DNA TGCGCCAGCAGCTTGGGGCTTCGCGGGACGGGGAAATTTGGCTACACCTTC. Based on the CDR3 plus reference TRBV5-1 and TRBJ1-2, the full variable domain is KAGVTQTPRYLIKTRGQQVTLSCSPISGHRSVSWYQQTPGQGLQFLFEYFSETQRNKGNFPGRFSGRQFSNSRSEMNVSTLELGDSALYLCASSLGLRGTGKFGYTFGSGTRLTVV.